Listed below are T cell receptor beta chains from one sample, sequenced in a study of T cell responses to AZD1222 COVID-19 vaccine. Sequencing was performed with immunoSEQ multiplex PCR; in TCRdb, only in-frame clones are kept and a portion is missing. The sample lists approximately 110,000 clones, more than 70% occurring once. The specimen was peripheral blood, collected 28 days after the second AZD1222 dose. Every receptor here comes from an adult who received the AZD1222 COVID-19 vaccine. Both conserved end residues are part of each CDR3. D genes are given only for firm matches. The size entry is marked missing in some rows and otherwise reads once, few, many or a size class.

clone size	D gene	V gene	J gene	CDR3 DNA	CDR3 protein
-	-	TRBV11-3	TRBJ2-2	TGTGCCAGCAGCTCATACAGGGAAACCGGGGAGCTGTTTTTT	CASSSYRETGELFF
-	TRBD1	TRBV30	TRBJ2-7	TGTGCCTGGAGAACCGGGACAGCCTCCTACGAGCAGTACTTC	CAWRTGTASYEQYF
-	-	TRBV7-2	TRBJ1-2	TGTGCCAGCAGCTTAGGACAGGTCTCCTACGGCTACACCTTC	CASSLGQVSYGYTF
-	-	TRBV11-2	TRBJ1-4	TGTGCCAGCAGCTTAGGGGTCAGGGGAACTAATGAAAAACTGTTTTTT	CASSLGVRGTNEKLFF
-	TRBD1	TRBV5-1	TRBJ2-2	TGCGCCAGCAGCTTTACAGGGGAGCTCACCGGGGAGCTGTTTTTT	CASSFTGELTGELFF
-	-	TRBV28	TRBJ2-1	TGTGCCAGCAGCTTAGAATGGGGGTTTGGGGAGCAGTTCTTC	CASSLEWGFGEQFF
-	-	TRBV2	TRBJ2-3	TGTGCCAGCAGTGGGGTGGGGGCCAACACAGATACGCAGTATTTT	CASSGVGANTDTQYF
-	-	TRBV10-3	TRBJ1-3	TGTGCCATCAGTGAGTCTGATGGGGGAAACACCATATATTTT	CAISESDGGNTIYF
-	-	TRBV24-1	TRBJ2-2	TGTGCCACCAGTGAGTGGAGGGGCAGCACCGGGGAGCTGTTTTTT	CATSEWRGSTGELFF
-	-	TRBV18	TRBJ1-1	TGTGCCAGCTCACAAACAGATATGAACACTGAAGCTTTCTTT	CASSQTDMNTEAFF
once	-	TRBV11-2	TRBJ1-1	TGTGCCAGCAGCTTGGGGTGGGGTGTGGAGACTGAAGCTTTCTTT	CASSLGWGVETEAFF
once	-	TRBV5-5	TRBJ2-7	TGTGCCAGCAGCCTACCGGGTTTGAATTACGAGCAGTACTTC	CASSLPGLNYEQYF
-	TRBD1	TRBV9	TRBJ2-1	TGTGCCAGCAGCGTACGACAGGGGGACAATGAGCAGTTCTTC	CASSVRQGDNEQFF
-	-	TRBV29-1	TRBJ1-2	TGCAGCGTTGAGGACGGTACTGGCTACACCTTC	CSVEDGTGYTF
-	-	TRBV10-3	TRBJ1-2	TGTGCCATCACCAGGAGTAGCGACTATGGCTACACCTTC	CAITRSSDYGYTF
once	-	TRBV5-4	TRBJ1-2	TGTGCCAGCAGCTTGCCCCCGGGATTTGGTAAAACCTTC	CASSLPPGFGKTF
once	-	TRBV24-1	TRBJ2-5	TGTGCCACCAGTGATAGCGGTTTGGAGACCCAGTACTTC	CATSDSGLETQYF
-	TRBD1	TRBV5-1	TRBJ2-3	TGCGCCAGCAGCACCGGACAGGCAAGCACAGATACGCAGTATTTT	CASSTGQASTDTQYF
-	-	TRBV5-8	TRBJ1-2	TGTGCCAGCAGCAAGACCCATTCGGATGGCTACACCTTC	CASSKTHSDGYTF
-	-	TRBV5-1	TRBJ1-1	TGCGCCAGCAGCCGGACAGAGAACACTGAAGCTTTCTTT	CASSRTENTEAFF
-	TRBD1	TRBV10-1	TRBJ1-1	TGCGCCAGCAGATCTTCCGGGACAGGGGTGACTGAAGCTTTCTTT	CASRSSGTGVTEAFF
-	TRBD2	TRBV7-3	TRBJ2-1	TGTGCCAGCAGCTTAACGCCCGAATTGGGACTAGCAATACAAAGTGAGCAGTTCTTC	CASSLTPELGLAIQSEQFF